These 29 T cell receptor beta chains were all obtained from the same sample, sequenced in a study of blood T cells in healthy people across ages. Then a second PCR, running roughly 6 to 11 cycles, was carried out with a sample-barcoded 5' primer and a J-beta primer mix. From the 5' RACE reads, TCRdb called clonotypes with MiXCR, one entry per CDR3 protein. Of about 730,000 distinct CDR3 sequences in the sample, approximately 43% are singletons; the top ten hold around 20%. The material sequenced was blood. These receptors were collected from a woman aged 55-69 years in good health.

This clonotype was detected only a few times. The chain combines TRBV2 with TRBJ1-3; 7 bases agree with TRBD1. Unmatched junction bases numbered 5, after V lost 6 bases and J lost 0 bases. The CDR3 has 15 residues. CDR1 is SNHLY and CDR2 is FYNNEI in the germline V gene. CDR3: CASSPGQSSGNTIYF. For the CDR3, the DNA is TGTGCCAGCAGCCCGGGACAGTCCTCTGGAAACACCATATATTTT.

The table lists this clonotype with many counts. The chain has TRBV5-1 and TRBJ2-6, with a tentative D call TRBD2 (6 bases). The CDR3 runs 16 residues. Germline values: CDR1 SGHRS, CDR2 YFSETQ. V gave up 3 bases and J gave up 0 bases, with 10 bases separating them. CDR3 nucleotide sequence: TGCGCCAGCAGCTCAACGGGAGACTCTGGGGCCAACGTCCTGACTTTC. Translated, it gives CASSSTGDSGANVLTF. The whole variable domain, remainder taken from reference TRBV5-1 and TRBJ2-6, is KAGVTQTPRYLIKTRGQQVTLSCSPISGHRSVSWYQQTPGQGLQFLFEYFSETQRNKGNFPGRFSGRQFSNSRSEMNVSTLELGDSALYLCASSSTGDSGANVLTFGAGSRLTVL.

The chain uses TRBV15 and TRBJ2-2; the match to TRBD2 covers 7 bases. Germline assignment: CDR1 LNHNV and CDR2 YYDKDF (reference sequence). The junction had 6 bases not matched to a gene; V was cut back by 7 bases and J by 7 bases. This CDR3 has 13 residues. CDR3 amino acids: CATTGGEGGELFF. The CDR3 bases are TGTGCCACCACGGGAGGAGAGGGCGGGGAGCTGTTTTTT.

The chain combines TRBV20-1 with TRBJ2-1; 10 bases fit TRBD1. This CDR3 has 13 amino acids. The ends lost 5 bases at V and 10 bases at J; junction bases unmatched: 8. Looked up from germline, CDR1 is DFQATT and CDR2 is SNEGSKA (reference sequence). The CDR3 DNA is TGCAGTGCTTCCGGGACAGGGGCTTACGAGCAGTTCTTC. Translating it yields CSASGTGAYEQFF.

V usage is TRBV28 and J usage is TRBJ2-7, with D perhaps matching TRBD1 (5 bases). The germline V gene has CDR1 MDHEN and CDR2 SYDVKM. This CDR3 has 13 residues. The germline V and J ends were trimmed by 4 bases and 4 bases, with 11 bases remaining between them. CDR3 nucleotide sequence: TGTGCCAGCAGTTCGGCAGGGATGTACGAGCAGTACTTC. The encoded protein is CASSSAGMYEQYF.

The chain links TRBV20-1 to TRBJ2-3; 7 positions agree with TRBD1. Germline V gene data show CDR1 as DFQATT and CDR2 as SNEGSKA (reference sequence). Trimming cost V 5 bases and J 4 bases; bases outside gene matches: 9. The CDR3 has 14 amino acids. CDR3 bases: TGCAGTGCTTCCACCGGGACAGACCCAGATACGCAGTATTTT. Its translation: CSASTGTDPDTQYF.

This clonotype was counted between two and nine times. V gene TRBV6-2 or TRBV6-3 combines with J gene TRBJ2-1; 12 positions agree with TRBD2. The ends lost 3 bases at V and 1 base at J; junction bases unmatched: 4. The V gene's germline CDR1 is MNHEY and CDR2 SVGEGT. The CDR3 covers 17 residues. CDR3 loop: CASSYLAGGISYNEQFF. The CDR3 bases are TGTGCCAGCAGTTATCTAGCGGGAGGGATTTCCTACAATGAGCAGTTCTTC.

V usage is TRBV6-1 and J usage is TRBJ1-2, with D uncertain. The CDR3 runs 12 residues. Between the trimmed V and J ends, which lost 2 bases and 7 bases, there was a span of 8 bases. The germline V gene has CDR1 MNHNS and CDR2 SASEGT. The DNA of the CDR3 is TGTGCCAGCAGTGAAAGGTATCGTGGCTACACCTTC. The encoded protein is CASSERYRGYTF.

Regarding this clonotype: A junction boundary mismatches the germline segment, possibly from a read error. CDR3 DNA: TGCACCAGCAGCCTGGACGGGTGGAACACTGAAGCTTTCTTT. This encodes CTSSLDGWNTEAFF. V is TRBV5-1 and J is TRBJ1-1, with D hard to call. Germline CDR1 and CDR2: SGHRS and YFSETQ. There are 14 residues in the CDR3.

Of note for this clonotype: This may be a read error, as it is one base from a much larger clone. The rearrangement links TRBV20-1 to TRBJ2-7; D is possibly TRBD1 (6 bases). Trimming stripped 7 bases from V and 3 bases from J, with 16 bases between. This CDR3 region has 13 residues. Germline loops: CDR1 DFQATT, CDR2 SNEGSKA (reference sequence). CDR3 in amino acids: CSVDTGISYEQYF. CDR3 sequence (DNA): TGCAGTGTTGATACAGGGATCAGCTACGAGCAGTACTTC.

The table lists this clonotype with a few counts. The rearrangement joins TRBV21-1 to TRBJ1-5; the D call TRBD1 from the table was never checked on the DNA. TRBV21-1 is termed a pseudogene. This CDR3 comprises 16 residues. CDR3: CASSKEGQNSNQPQHF. Here the CDR3 DNA reads TGTGCCAGCAGCAAAGAAGGACAAAATAGCAATCAGCCCCAGCATTTT.

The rearrangement links TRBV4-2 to TRBJ1-5, with TRBD1 as a possible D gene (5 bases). Trimming removed 2 bases at V and 0 bases at J, with 11 bases between. In germline, CDR1 is LGHNA, CDR2 YNFKEQ. This CDR3 has 16 residues. CDR3 sequence: CASSQQPGNSNQPQHF. The CDR3 DNA follows: TGTGCCAGCAGCCAACAACCAGGGAATAGCAATCAGCCCCAGCATTTT.

This chain uses TRBV10-3 with TRBJ1-2, with 10 nucleotides matching TRBD1. The V gene's germline CDR1 is ENHRY and CDR2 SYGVKD. The CDR3 spans 12 residues. J lost 8 bases, V lost 10 bases, and 7 bases had no gene match. The CDR3 here is CASLGQGYGYTF. CDR3 nucleotides: TGTGCCAGCCTGGGACAGGGGTACGGCTACACCTTC.

This clonotype came up a few times. This rearrangement joins TRBV2 to TRBJ2-1; 8 positions match TRBD2. This CDR3 is built from 15 residues. Per the germline V gene, CDR1 is SNHLY and CDR2 is FYNNEI. Trimming at V came to 6 bases and at J to 3 bases, leaving 7 bases not matched to a gene. The CDR3 nucleotides are TGTGCCAGCAGCCAGCGGGAGCGAAGCTACAATGAGCAGTTCTTC. This gives the protein CASSQRERSYNEQFF.

The J gene is TRBJ2-3, the V gene TRBV11-1; D may be TRBD1 (6 bases). The CDR3 is 13 amino acids. V lost 8 bases to trimming and J lost 1 base, with 10 bases between them. Germline CDR1 SGHAT, CDR2 FQDESV (reference sequence). CDR3: CASGGQRTDTQYF. The CDR3 DNA is TGTGCCAGCGGAGGACAGCGCACAGATACGCAGTATTTT.

This clonotype has ten or more counts. This chain links TRBV5-1 with TRBJ2-7; D is unresolved. CDR1 SGHRS and CDR2 YFSETQ come from the germline V gene. This CDR3 comprises 13 residues. V was pared by 0 bases and J by 7 bases, with 11 bases between. The CDR3 spells CASSLEGRREQYF. The CDR3 DNA is TGCGCCAGCAGCTTGGAGGGCAGAAGGGAGCAGTACTTC. The variable domain in full, completed from reference TRBV5-1 and TRBJ2-7, reads KAGVTQTPRYLIKTRGQQVTLSCSPISGHRSVSWYQQTPGQGLQFLFEYFSETQRNKGNFPGRFSGRQFSNSRSEMNVSTLELGDSALYLCASSLEGRREQYFGPGTRLTVT.

The chain uses TRBV20-1 and TRBJ2-1, with D possibly being TRBD2 (6 bases). This CDR3 is 14 amino acids long. Trimming removed 5 bases from V and 2 bases from J, with 13 bases in between. Looked up from germline, CDR1 is DFQATT and CDR2 is SNEGSKA (reference sequence). Written as DNA, the CDR3 is TGCAGTGCTTTCAGGGAGGCCCCCTACAATGAGCAGTTCTTC. It translates to CSAFREAPYNEQFF.

Concerning this clonotype itself: Germline is not matched at one junction end, which may reflect a read error. The CDR3 loop is CTSISYSYEQYF. CDR3 in DNA: TGTACCAGCATTTCCTATTCCTACGAGCAGTACTTC. The chain uses TRBV12-3 or TRBV12-4 and TRBJ2-7; D call uncertain. This CDR3 comprises 12 residues.

The CDR3 DNA sequence: TGTGCCAGCAGTTTTGGTGGACAGGGGAGTTTGGAGACCCAGTACTTC. Amino acids: CASSFGGQGSLETQYF. The chain recombines TRBV28 with TRBJ2-4; 9 nucleotides match TRBD1. The end of the DNA is better explained by TRBJ2-5, so the J call may be wrong. Per the germline V gene, CDR1 is MDHEN and CDR2 is SYDVKM. This CDR3 contains 16 residues.

A few counts support this clonotype. The J gene is TRBJ2-5, the V gene TRBV5-1; no reliable D call. CDR3 length: 15 residues. Germline lookup yields CDR1 SGHRS and CDR2 YFSETQ. Trimming stripped 1 base from V and 1 base from J, with 11 bases between. CDR3 sequence reads: CASSLSKGSQETQYF. CDR3 DNA sequence: TGCGCCAGCAGCTTGAGCAAGGGAAGCCAAGAGACCCAGTACTTC.

CDR3 loop: CASSPLTSGRSGEQFF. CDR3 DNA sequence: TGCGCCAGCAGCCCATTGACTAGCGGGAGGAGCGGTGAGCAGTTCTTC. The chain recombines TRBV5-1 with TRBJ2-1, with TRBD2 identical over 13 bases. The ends lost 4 bases at V and 9 bases at J; junction bases unmatched: 10. The CDR3 totals 16 residues. CDR1 is SGHRS and CDR2 is YFSETQ in the germline V gene.

This clonotype has just a few counts. The chain has TRBV5-1 and TRBJ1-2; D may be TRBD1 (6 bases). Trimming left V 4 bases short and J 4 bases short, with 17 bases between. The CDR3 is made up of 15 amino acids. Per the germline V gene, CDR1 is SGHRS and CDR2 is YFSETQ. CDR3 amino acids: CASSATGEQPYGYTF. CDR3 DNA sequence: TGCGCCAGCAGCGCGACAGGAGAACAACCCTATGGCTACACCTTC.

The chain couples TRBV5-1 to TRBJ2-2, with unresolved D. Looked up from germline, CDR1 is SGHRS and CDR2 is YFSETQ. The V end was cut by 4 bases, the J end by 8 bases, with 9 bases between. The CDR3 has 12 amino acids. CDR3 protein: CASSPNSGELFF. CDR3 bases: TGCGCCAGCAGCCCGAATAGTGGGGAGCTGTTTTTT.

The chain carries TRBV6-6 and TRBJ2-5; weak D call: TRBD2 (6 bases). The assigned J gene may be wrong: the sequence end matches TRBJ2-7 better. This CDR3 comprises 14 residues. Germline V gene data show CDR1 as MNHNY and CDR2 as SVGAGI (reference sequence). The CDR3 DNA follows: TGTGCCAGCAGTTACCATTCATTCGGGGGCGAGCAGTACTTC. The encoded protein is CASSYHSFGGEQYF.

This chain uses TRBV6-1 with TRBJ2-3; tentative D call: TRBD2 (5 bases). This CDR3 comprises 18 residues. Per germline, CDR1 MNHNS and CDR2 SASEGT. Trimming took 2 bases from V and 0 from J, leaving 18 bases between them. As DNA, the CDR3 is TGTGCCAGCAGTGAATACGTTCCTAGCCCGACTAGCACAGATACGCAGTATTTT. Amino acid sequence: CASSEYVPSPTSTDTQYF.

For this clonotype: At one of its ends the junction is not consistent with the germline gene, which may arise from a read error. V and J are TRBV7-7 and TRBJ2-5; D gene uncertain. Germline CDR1 is SSHAT and CDR2 is FNYEAQ (reference sequence). The length of the CDR3 is 17 residues. Written as DNA, the CDR3 is TGTGCTAGCAGCTTAGAGGTCCGGCTATTGCCTCGGGAGACCCAGTACTTC. Protein: CASSLEVRLLPRETQYF.

The chain links TRBV12-3 or TRBV12-4 to TRBJ1-1; D perhaps matches TRBD1 (6 bases). CDR3 length: 14 amino acids. The V gene lost 6 bases and the J gene lost 2 bases, with 13 bases spanning the gap. The CDR3 DNA reads TGTGCCAGCAGCGCAACGGACAGTAACACTGAAGCTTTCTTT. It yields the protein CASSATDSNTEAFF.

The chain joins TRBV27 to TRBJ2-7; 10 bases are a match to TRBD2. The CDR3 extends over 17 amino acids. J gave up 3 bases and V 5 bases, and 13 bases lay outside the gene matches. Germline V gene sequence: CDR1 MNHEY, CDR2 SMNVEV (reference sequence). CDR3 in amino acids: CASSRELAGLYYYEQYF. For the CDR3, the DNA is TGTGCCAGCAGTCGAGAACTAGCGGGACTCTACTACTACGAGCAGTACTTC.

V usage is TRBV5-1 and J usage is TRBJ2-7; 9 nucleotides align to TRBD1. The CDR3 has 13 residues. Trimming at V came to 5 bases and at J to 3 bases, leaving 3 bases not matched to a gene. Germline V lookup: CDR1 SGHRS, CDR2 YFSETQ. CDR3 amino acids: CASRRDRDYEQYF. The CDR3 DNA reads as TGCGCCAGCAGGAGGGACAGGGACTACGAGCAGTACTTC.